This T cell receptor beta chain comes out of a study of T cells after yellow fever vaccination (dated by TCRdb to about 2019). Turning to the overall study: The SMART-Seq v4 Ultra Low Input RNA kit was used to prepare libraries from fractions with low cell numbers. Blood samples were taken at several timepoints before and after primary and secondary immunization, and bulk PBMC replicates and cell subsets were isolated. To follow T-cell clones before and after both primary and booster YFV17D yellow fever vaccination, bulk TCR alpha and beta repertoires underwent longitudinal sequencing. Two healthy male donors, one aged 18 to 29 and one aged 30 to 39 years, were included in the cohort.

Notes on this clonotype: Its target antigen remains unknown. There are no base qualities to consult, and no much larger clone falls within one base.

The V and J ends are trimmed by 3 bases and 11 bases, leaving 8 bases between them. The CDR3, cysteine through phenylalanine, is 11 amino acids long. This entry keeps only the CDR3 DNA: 33 bases, framed from base 1. From the germline V gene (reference sequence), CDR1 is DFQATT and CDR2 is SNEGSKA. General conclusions and limits of the study: After the booster, most clones that had expanded after primary vaccination were detected again (around 96% of CD4 and 70% to 90% of CD8), suggesting broad maintenance of memory. Because only a couple of donors were included in the study, the extent to which the findings can be generalized is limited. FACS-sorted repertoires could contain abundant contaminating clonotypes from the bulk population, so computational filtering was required. A small share of clonotypes occurred in both CD4 and CD8 compartments, likely arising from convergent recombination. Compared with the primary T-cell response, the secondary T-cell response was weaker but faster, peaking on day 5 rather than day 15.

Sequencing was carried out with an Illumina NovaSeq 6000. TCR cDNA was synthesized by 5'RACE template switching, which introduced a universal primer site and unique molecular identifiers. Priming for cDNA synthesis came from both the TCR alpha and TCR beta constant segments. Library amplification involved two PCR steps, and the second step added sample barcodes and sequencing adapters. Sequencing of libraries was performed on Illumina HiSeq 2500 (2x100 bp) or NovaSeq (2x150 bp). The published analysis was carried out like this. Demultiplexing of reads and collapsing into UMI consensus sequences were performed with MIGEC, and V(D)J alignment was carried out with MiXCR. Vaccine-responding clonotypes were defined with edgeR using replicate PBMC samples, requiring FDR below 0.01 and a log2 fold change above 5 up to day 15. CD4 or CD8 identity was assigned to each bulk clonotype according to whether the clonotype was present at higher abundance in the sequenced CD4 repertoire or the sequenced CD8 repertoire. TCRdb cleaned the public reads at Q25 with fastp, built clones with MiXCR and kept in-frame beta chains. Each entry merges the rows of one CDR3 protein and shows their most common DNA and genes. The authors' filters were not applied to this entry. For this sample there are more than 300,000 distinct CDR3 sequences; approximately 4.5% appear just once. 15% to 20% of the sample lies in the top ten.

Explained via the paper, the treatment or condition label denotes: live attenuated yellow fever vaccine strain. At each blood-draw timepoint, two biological replicates of bulk PBMCs were collected. PBMCs were isolated from peripheral blood using a standard Ficoll-Paque protocol. RNA was extracted with TriZol from bulk PBMCs, CD4 and CD8 fractions, and dextramer-positive and dextramer-negative fractions. This receptor chain uses TRBV20-1 and TRBJ1-6; perhaps TRBD1 is the D gene, with 5 bases matching. The clonotype comes from a man between 18 and 35 years old who received the YFV17D yellow fever vaccine. The sequences come from PBMCs, collected 15 days after the yellow fever booster vaccination. The CDR3 corresponds to CSASEGPPLHF. The sequenced DNA is TGCAGTGCTAGTGAGGGACCACCCCTCCACTTT.